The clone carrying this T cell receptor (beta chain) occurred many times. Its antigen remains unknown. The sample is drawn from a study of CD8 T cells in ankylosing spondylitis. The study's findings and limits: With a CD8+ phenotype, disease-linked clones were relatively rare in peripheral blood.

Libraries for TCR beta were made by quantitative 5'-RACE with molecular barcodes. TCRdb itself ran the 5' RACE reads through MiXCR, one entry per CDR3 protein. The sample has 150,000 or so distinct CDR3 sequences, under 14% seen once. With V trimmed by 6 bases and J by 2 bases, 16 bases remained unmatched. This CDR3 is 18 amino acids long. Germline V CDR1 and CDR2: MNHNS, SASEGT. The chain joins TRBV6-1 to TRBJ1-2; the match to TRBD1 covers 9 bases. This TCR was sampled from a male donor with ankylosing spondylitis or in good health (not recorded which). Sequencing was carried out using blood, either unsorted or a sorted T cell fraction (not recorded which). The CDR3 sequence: CASSPHYRGRGVNYGYTF. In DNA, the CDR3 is TGTGCCAGCAGCCCCCATTACAGGGGGCGTGGGGTAAACTATGGCTACACCTTC.